This T cell receptor (beta chain) was observed in a study of blood T cell repertoires in COVID-19. About the research overall: COVID-19 samples collected from the United States, Italy and Spain covered acute and convalescent phases. The cDNA or gDNA used as material had been derived from T cells, B-cell-depleted T cells, or PBMCs.

Produced via immunoSEQ multiplex PCR; TCRdb's table is partial and in-frame only. The sample has around 120,000 clones, approximately 87% seen once; the top ten hold over 2%. The sequence derives from a man aged 25-45 years with acute or convalescent COVID-19. The sequenced material came from peripheral blood.

This chain's CDR3 is CASYERDTRGNEQFF. CDR3 DNA: TGTGCCAGCTATGAGAGGGACACTAGGGGCAATGAGCAGTTCTTC. V and J are TRBV2 and TRBJ2-1; maybe TRBD1 (6 bases). Germline loops: CDR1 SNHLY, CDR2 FYNNEI. The ends were cut back, 8 bases at V and 6 bases at J, with 20 bases in the middle. The CDR3 totals 15 residues.